Listed here are 5 T cell receptor beta chains from one sample, sequenced in a study of T cell repertoires in cytomegalovirus infection. No antigen is known for these receptors. TCRdb re-derived calls from the reads in MiXCR, one entry per CDR3 protein. The sample yields approximately 770,000 distinct CDR3 sequences, 25% to 35% seen once. The starting material was cultured CD8+ T cells from PBMCs, obtained from culture after CMV antigen stimulation. These receptor sequences come from a human donor in good health (CMV status not recorded). Some clones in this sample may be carry-over from other donors' samples.

The chain employs TRBV19 and TRBJ1-1, with D maybe TRBD1 (6 bases). Germline assignment: CDR1 LNHDA and CDR2 SQIVND (reference sequence). This CDR3 is built from 15 residues. Trimming pared 0 bases from V and 0 bases from J, leaving 8 bases between. DNA of the CDR3: TGTGCCAGTAGTATAGAGGGGGGCGTGAACACTGAAGCTTTCTTT. It is translated as CASSIEGGVNTEAFF.

This clonotype was seen many times. The rearrangement links TRBV7-9 to TRBJ2-1; tentative D call: TRBD1 (7 bases). The germline V gene has CDR1 SEHNR and CDR2 FQNEAQ (reference sequence). The V gene lost 7 bases and the J gene lost 7 bases, with 20 bases spanning the gap. The CDR3 extends over 15 amino acids. The CDR3 bases are TGTGCCAGCACCACTTCATCGGCGGGACAGAATGAGCAGTTCTTC. Translated, it gives CASTTSSAGQNEQFF.

The chain links TRBV5-6 to TRBJ1-6; possibly TRBD1 for D (5 bases). The CDR3 runs to 22 residues. V was shortened by 2 bases and J by 0 bases, with 27 bases between the two germline ends. CDR1 is SGHDT, CDR2 YYEEEE, per germline. CDR3 region: CASSFGPWGPDRLSSYNSPLHF. DNA of the CDR3: TGTGCCAGCAGCTTTGGGCCTTGGGGCCCCGACCGATTGAGCTCCTATAATTCACCCCTCCACTTT.

The genes are TRBV7-9 and TRBJ2-7; D gene unclear. Trimming left V 6 bases short and J 1 base short, with 10 bases between. In germline, CDR1 is SEHNR, CDR2 FQNEAQ (reference sequence). The CDR3 contains 13 residues. The chain's CDR3 is CASRKGNSYEQYF. CDR3 sequence (DNA): TGTGCCAGCAGAAAGGGAAATTCCTACGAGCAGTACTTC.

The rearrangement joins TRBV19 to TRBJ2-2, with 8 bases matching TRBD1. The CDR3 sequence is 14 residues long. The germline gives CDR1 LNHDA, CDR2 SQIVND (reference sequence). With 6 bases clipped from V and 5 bases from J, the junction kept 5 bases outside the gene matches. The CDR3 here is CASRRTGKTGELFF. The CDR3 region has the DNA TGTGCCAGTAGACGGACAGGGAAAACCGGGGAGCTGTTTTTT.